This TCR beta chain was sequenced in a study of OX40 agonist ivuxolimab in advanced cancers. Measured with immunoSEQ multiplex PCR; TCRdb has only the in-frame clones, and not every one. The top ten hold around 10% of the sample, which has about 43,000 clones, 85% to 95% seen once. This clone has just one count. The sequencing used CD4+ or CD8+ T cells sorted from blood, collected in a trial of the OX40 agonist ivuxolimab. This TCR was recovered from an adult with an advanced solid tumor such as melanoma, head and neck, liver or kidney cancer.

Written as DNA, the CDR3 is TGTGCCAGCAGCAAAAGACCCGGGGAGCTGTTTTTT. It encodes CASSKRPGELFF. The gene calls are TRBV21-1 and TRBJ2-2. TRBV21-1 is given as a pseudogene. The CDR3 length is 12 residues.